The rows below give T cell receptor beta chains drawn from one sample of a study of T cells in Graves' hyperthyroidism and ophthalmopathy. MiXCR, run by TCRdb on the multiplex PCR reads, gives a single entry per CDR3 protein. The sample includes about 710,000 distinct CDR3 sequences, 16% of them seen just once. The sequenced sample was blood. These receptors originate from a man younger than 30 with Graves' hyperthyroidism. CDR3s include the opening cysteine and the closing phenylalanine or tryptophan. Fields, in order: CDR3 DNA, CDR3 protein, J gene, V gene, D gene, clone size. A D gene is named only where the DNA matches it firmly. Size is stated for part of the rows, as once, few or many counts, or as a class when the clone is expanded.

DNA: TGTGCCAGCAGTGGGCTCGGGACTAGCGGGAACAATGAGCAGTTCTTC
CDR3: CASSGLGTSGNNEQFF
J: TRBJ2-1
V: TRBV2
D: TRBD2
size: few

DNA: TGTGCCAGCAGCTTAGCCCTAGCGGGAGGGAACGAGCAGTACTTC
CDR3: CASSLALAGGNEQYF
J: TRBJ2-7
V: TRBV7-9
D: TRBD2
size: many

DNA: TGTGCCAGCAGTTACTCCGGGTTGGGGTACAACACTGAAGCTTTCTTT
CDR3: CASSYSGLGYNTEAFF
J: TRBJ1-1
V: TRBV6-6
D: NA
size: NA

DNA: TGTGCCAGCAGCCCAGGGGGAGCTCGGGCCCCCTACGAGCAGTACTTC
CDR3: CASSPGGARAPYEQYF
J: TRBJ2-7
V: TRBV3-1
D: TRBD1
size: few

DNA: TGCGCCAGTCACAATGGCAATCAGCCCCAGCATTTT
CDR3: CASHNGNQPQHF
J: TRBJ1-5
V: TRBV10-1
D: NA
size: few

DNA: TGTGCCAGCAGCACGCTACCACAGGATCGGGGAGCAGCGGGAGGTTGGTACGAGCAGTACTTC
CDR3: CASSTLPQDRGAAGGWYEQYF
J: TRBJ2-7
V: TRBV7-2
D: TRBD2
size: many

DNA: TGTGCCAGCAGCCCGCAATTGACAGGAACCTACGAGCAGTACTTC
CDR3: CASSPQLTGTYEQYF
J: TRBJ2-7
V: TRBV7-9
D: NA
size: many

DNA: TGTGCTAGTGGTTCCCTAGTGGGGGGGGGTTACAATGAGCAGTTCTTC
CDR3: CASGSLVGGGYNEQFF
J: TRBJ2-1
V: TRBV12-5
D: TRBD2
size: NA

DNA: TGTGCCAGCAGCCTTCGACAGGGAGACCCCTACAATGAGCAGTTCTTC
CDR3: CASSLRQGDPYNEQFF
J: TRBJ2-1
V: TRBV3-1
D: TRBD1
size: few

DNA: TGTGCCAGCAGCTTAGTGGGGGGTTCGACCACTGAAGCTTTCTTT
CDR3: CASSLVGGSTTEAFF
J: TRBJ1-1
V: TRBV7-9
D: NA
size: NA

DNA: TGTGCCACCAGCCCTTTTGCCAATCAGCCCCAGCATTTT
CDR3: CATSPFANQPQHF
J: TRBJ1-5
V: TRBV15
D: NA
size: few

DNA: TGTGCCAGCAGTGATTCAGGGGTAGGGTATCAGCCCCAGCATTTT
CDR3: CASSDSGVGYQPQHF
J: TRBJ1-5
V: TRBV25-1
D: NA
size: NA

DNA: TGTGCCAGCACCCCCCCCGGGACAGCCCAAAGGTCCTACAATGAGCAGTTCTTC
CDR3: CASTPPGTAQRSYNEQFF
J: TRBJ2-1
V: TRBV6-2/TRBV6-3
D: TRBD1
size: NA

DNA: TGTGCCAGCAGTGAAACGGGACAGGGGGCCTACGAGCAGTACTTC
CDR3: CASSETGQGAYEQYF
J: TRBJ2-7
V: TRBV6-1
D: TRBD1
size: many

DNA: TGTGCCAGCAGTCCCTACCGAGGGCAAGAGACCCAGCACTTC
CDR3: CASSPYRGQETQHF
J: TRBJ2-5
V: TRBV27
D: NA
size: NA

DNA: TGCGCCAGCAGCCTAAAGACCCAGGGCCCCTACGAGCAGTACTTC
CDR3: CASSLKTQGPYEQYF
J: TRBJ2-7
V: TRBV4-3
D: NA
size: few

DNA: TGCGCCAGCAGCCCCTCTGGACAGTCTCTTATACTATTTAACTATGGCTACACCTTC
CDR3: CASSPSGQSLILFNYGYTF
J: TRBJ1-2
V: TRBV4-1
D: NA
size: once

DNA: TGTGCCAGCAGCGCCCGGGAATCCGGAAACACCATATATTTT
CDR3: CASSARESGNTIYF
J: TRBJ1-3
V: TRBV3-1
D: NA
size: few

DNA: TGTGCCAGCAGCCAACCGGGACAAAGAAATGAAGCTTTCTTT
CDR3: CASSQPGQRNEAFF
J: TRBJ1-1
V: TRBV3-1
D: NA
size: few

DNA: TGTGCCAGCAGCGTCAGGACAGGGGGCGGGAGGAACACCGGGGAGCTGTTTTTT
CDR3: CASSVRTGGGRNTGELFF
J: TRBJ2-2
V: TRBV2
D: TRBD1
size: few

DNA: TGCAGTGCCCCTATTACCCTCGGGACAGGGGGCCTGGACTATGGCTACACCTTC
CDR3: CSAPITLGTGGLDYGYTF
J: TRBJ1-2
V: TRBV20-1
D: TRBD1
size: few

DNA: TGCGCCAGCAGCCAAGATAGGGGTACGATCAACTATGGCTACACCTTC
CDR3: CASSQDRGTINYGYTF
J: TRBJ1-2
V: TRBV4-1
D: NA
size: NA

DNA: TGTGCCAGCAGCTTGTACGGGGTACCCTACTCCTACAATGAGCAGTTCTTC
CDR3: CASSLYGVPYSYNEQFF
J: TRBJ2-1
V: TRBV5-8
D: NA
size: NA

DNA: TGTGCCAGCAGGCGAGACAGGGGGCTCTCCTACGAGCAGTACTTC
CDR3: CASRRDRGLSYEQYF
J: TRBJ2-7
V: TRBV12-3/TRBV12-4
D: TRBD1
size: many

DNA: TGTGCCAGCGCAAGGGGGGAGACCTACGAGCAGTACTTC
CDR3: CASARGETYEQYF
J: TRBJ2-7
V: TRBV5-6
D: NA
size: NA

DNA: TGTGCCAGCAGTTTAGTCGGGAGGGCCAATGAGCAGTTCTTC
CDR3: CASSLVGRANEQFF
J: TRBJ2-1
V: TRBV12-3/TRBV12-4
D: TRBD2
size: NA

DNA: TGTGCCAGCTGGGCTCCGGGACAGGGGGCCCAAGAGGCTGAAGCTTTCTTT
CDR3: CASWAPGQGAQEAEAFF
J: TRBJ1-1
V: TRBV5-8
D: TRBD1
size: few

DNA: TGTGCCAGCAGCTTACAAGGGAGCAATGAGCAGTTCTTC
CDR3: CASSLQGSNEQFF
J: TRBJ2-1
V: TRBV11-3
D: NA
size: few

DNA: TGTGCCAGCTCACCATCCGCAGGTTACACCGGGGAGCTGTTTTTT
CDR3: CASSPSAGYTGELFF
J: TRBJ2-2
V: TRBV18
D: NA
size: many

DNA: TGCAGTGCGATCCGGGACGTCCGGGACGAGCAGTACTTC
CDR3: CSAIRDVRDEQYF
J: TRBJ2-7
V: TRBV20-1
D: NA
size: NA

DNA: TGTGCCAGCAGTTGGGGCCCCCCAGATACGCAGTATTTT
CDR3: CASSWGPPDTQYF
J: TRBJ2-3
V: TRBV7-7
D: NA
size: many

DNA: TGTGCCAGCAGTGACAGGGGCTTCACTAATGAAAAACTGTTTTTT
CDR3: CASSDRGFTNEKLFF
J: TRBJ1-4
V: TRBV6-1
D: NA
size: NA

DNA: TGTGCCAGCACCCAGACGGGAGCGGCCCCCCTCCACTTT
CDR3: CASTQTGAAPLHF
J: TRBJ1-6
V: TRBV25-1
D: NA
size: few

DNA: TGTGCCAGCAGTATAAGTCAGCCCCAGCATTTT
CDR3: CASSISQPQHF
J: TRBJ1-5
V: TRBV28
D: NA
size: few

DNA: TGTGCCAGCACGGTCCAGGGACCCTACGAGCAGTACTTC
CDR3: CASTVQGPYEQYF
J: TRBJ2-7
V: TRBV28
D: NA
size: many

DNA: TGTGCCTGGAGTGGGGGACACCGAGGGCCTCTTAGCTCCTACAATGAGCAGTTCTTC
CDR3: CAWSGGHRGPLSSYNEQFF
J: TRBJ2-1
V: TRBV30
D: NA
size: few

DNA: TGTGCCAGCAGTTTATGGTCCTACAATGAGCAGTTCTTC
CDR3: CASSLWSYNEQFF
J: TRBJ2-1
V: TRBV28
D: NA
size: many

DNA: TGCAGTGCTAGTGGACTAGCGGGTGGAGAAGATACGCAGTATTTT
CDR3: CSASGLAGGEDTQYF
J: TRBJ2-3
V: TRBV20-1
D: TRBD2
size: NA

DNA: TGCAGTGCTGGCCTGGCAGAGCAGTTCTTC
CDR3: CSAGLAEQFF
J: TRBJ2-1
V: TRBV20-1
D: NA
size: few

DNA: TGTGCCAGCAGTATAATAGAGATCCATTCACCCCTCCACTTT
CDR3: CASSIIEIHSPLHF
J: TRBJ1-6
V: TRBV6-1
D: NA
size: many

DNA: TGTGCCACCCCACGGGACATGATCTCTGGGGCCAACGTCCTGACTTTC
CDR3: CATPRDMISGANVLTF
J: TRBJ2-6
V: TRBV2
D: NA
size: few